This TCR beta chain comes out of a study of beta chain features in type 1 diabetes. Expressed TCRB transcripts were sequenced after all isolated RNA was converted to cDNA. The table came from immunoSEQ multiplex PCR; TCRdb's copy has only in-frame clones and leaves some out. Of a few hundred thousand clones in the sample, around 28% were seen once. In its sample, this clone was seen a few times. Its specificity is unknown. Study-level results: Lower insertion and higher deletion counts appeared at VDJ junctions in type 1 diabetes patients.

V lost 3 bases to trimming and J lost 6 bases, with 6 bases between them. Looked up from germline, CDR1 is MNHEY and CDR2 is SMNVEV (reference sequence). The CDR3 has 12 residues. The sample consisted of naive CD4+ T cells from blood. The TCR comes from a man between 18 and 35 years old in good health. The chain couples TRBV27 to TRBJ1-5; D is unresolved. The CDR3 nucleotides read TGTGCCAGCAGTTTCCCGGGTCAGCCCCAGCATTTT. Translating it yields CASSFPGQPQHF.